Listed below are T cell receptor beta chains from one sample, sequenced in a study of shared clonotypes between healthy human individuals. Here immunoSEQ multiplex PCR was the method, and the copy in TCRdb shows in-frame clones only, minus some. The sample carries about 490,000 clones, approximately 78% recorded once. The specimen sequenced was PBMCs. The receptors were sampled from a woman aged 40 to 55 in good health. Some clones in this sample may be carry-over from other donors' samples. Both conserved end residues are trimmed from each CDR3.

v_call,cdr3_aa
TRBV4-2,ASSLGTWSNQPQH
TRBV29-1,SVAFGTSGFYEQY
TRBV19,ASSADIYQPQH
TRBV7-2,ASSSAAAGGTDTQY
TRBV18,ASSTTGSYEQY
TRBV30,AWSEAVDSYNSPLH
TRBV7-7,ASSFEGGTQY
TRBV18,ASSPGDRASLF
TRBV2,ASSGTTANYGYT
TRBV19,ASSIDRQGIKNEQF
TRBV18,ASSVQYTQY
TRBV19,ASSIAGFVNYGYT
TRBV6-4,ASSKEGAGTGELF
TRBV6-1,ASSEGTSWSYEQY
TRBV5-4,ASSVDRGGTQY
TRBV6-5,ASSYQPTGNYGYT
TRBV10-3,AISESVGELF
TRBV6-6,ASSPGLAGVGYEQY
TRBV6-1,ASSPAGVGTDTQY
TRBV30,AWSVPRASFDSGNTIY
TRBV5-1,ASSPSRQGVYEQY
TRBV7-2,ASSWARGQMETQY
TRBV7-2,ASSLQGSNEQY
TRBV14,ASSQALAGVLRRELF
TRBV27,ASSGVGQDGEKLF
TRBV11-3,ASSMDRDEQY
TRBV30,AWSVQFRGSSLH
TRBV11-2,ASSLMRRNTEAF
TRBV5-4,ASSWDGSYNEQF
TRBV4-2,ASSQDWTSGSYEQY
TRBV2,ASSIGGQETQY
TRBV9,ASSVEARSLQY
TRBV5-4,ASSLGGSGGTQY
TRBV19,ASGQRQETQY
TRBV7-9,ASSQVETVNYGYT
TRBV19,ASRPPSHNEQF
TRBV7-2,ASSLVRFNEKLF